The clone carrying this TCR beta chain was counted ten times or more. The antigen remains unidentified. These data originate in a study of T cells in Graves' hyperthyroidism and ophthalmopathy. General study findings and limits: The model foresaw ophthalmopathy a median around 6 months prior to onset. By a 13 V-J model, ophthalmopathy was set apart from stable hyperthyroidism. The blood repertoire included most of the expanded thyroid clonotypes above 0.001.

Those with hyperthyroidism were 18 to 65 years old, newly diagnosed, and ill for under 2 months. Germline loops: CDR1 SGHNT, CDR2 YYREEE (reference sequence). The CDR3 is made up of 14 amino acids. V was trimmed by 0 bases and J by 3 bases, leaving 6 bases between them. Amplification of TCR beta CDR3 regions used RNA as the template. First-round RT-PCR with HTBI primers amplified the TCR CDR3 region. Each CDR3 protein is one row after TCRdb ran MiXCR on the multiplex PCR reads. This table has about 420,000 distinct CDR3 sequences, about 13% appearing once. The sample comprised blood. This receptor was obtained from a woman between 18 and 29 years old with Graves' hyperthyroidism. The gene calls are TRBV5-4 and TRBJ2-2, with a tentative D call TRBD1 (6 bases). The chain's CDR3 is CASSLGGHTGELFF. The DNA of the CDR3 is TGTGCCAGCAGCTTGGGGGGGCACACCGGGGAGCTGTTTTTT.